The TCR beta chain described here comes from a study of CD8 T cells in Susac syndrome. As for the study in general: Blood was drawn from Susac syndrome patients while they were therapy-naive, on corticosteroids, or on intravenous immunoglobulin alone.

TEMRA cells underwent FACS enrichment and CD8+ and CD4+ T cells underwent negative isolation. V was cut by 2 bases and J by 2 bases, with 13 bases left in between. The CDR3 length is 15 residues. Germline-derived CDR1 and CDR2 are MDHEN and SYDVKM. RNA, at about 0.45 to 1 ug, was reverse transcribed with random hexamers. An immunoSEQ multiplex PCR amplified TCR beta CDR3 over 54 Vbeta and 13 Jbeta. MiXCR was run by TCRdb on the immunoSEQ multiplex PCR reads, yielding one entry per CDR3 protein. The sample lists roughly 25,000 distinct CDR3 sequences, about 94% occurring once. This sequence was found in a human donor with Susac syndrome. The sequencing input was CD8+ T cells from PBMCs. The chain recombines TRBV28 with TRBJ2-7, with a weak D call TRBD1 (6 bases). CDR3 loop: CASSLGAGAAYEQYF. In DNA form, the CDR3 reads TGTGCCAGCAGTTTAGGGGCAGGGGCCGCCTACGAGCAGTACTTC. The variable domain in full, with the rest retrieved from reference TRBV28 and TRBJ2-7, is DVKVTQSSRYLVKRTGEKVFLECVQDMDHENMFWYRQDPGLGLRLIYFSYDVKMKEKGDIPEGYSVSREKKERFSLILESASTNQTSMYLCASSLGAGAAYEQYFGPGTRLTVT.